These 24 T cell receptor beta chains share one sample of origin, sequenced in a study of blood T cell repertoires in COVID-19. Libraries were prepared by immunoSEQ multiplex PCR; TCRdb keeps only in-frame clonotypes and omits some of them. The table lists around 300,000 clones, 75% to 90% of them singletons. Sequencing was carried out using PBMCs or T cells enriched from blood (not recorded which). These receptors originate from a man aged 30 to 45 who had recovered from COVID-19.

This chain connects TRBV5-6 to TRBJ1-6, with 8 bases lining up with TRBD1. The CDR3 is 14 residues long. The V and J ends lost 0 bases and 9 bases, in that order; junction bases with no gene match: 2. CDR1 is SGHDT, CDR2 YYEEEE, per germline. CDR3 residues: CASSLDRGSSPLHF. CDR3 in DNA: TGTGCCAGCAGCTTGGACAGGGGGTCTTCACCCCTCCACTTT.

The DNA for the CDR3 is TGTGCCAGCAGCCTACAGGGGACAAGCAATCAGCCCCAGCATTTT. Translating it yields CASSLQGTSNQPQHF. The rearrangement joins TRBV7-2 to TRBJ1-5; 7 bases align to TRBD1. Losses at the gene ends were 5 bases for V and 1 base for J; bases not matched to a gene: 5. Germline assignment: CDR1 SGHTA and CDR2 FQGNSA. The CDR3 has 15 amino acids.

The V and J genes are TRBV14 and TRBJ1-4; 8 bases are shared with TRBD1. The CDR3 sequence is 19 residues long. Germline loops: CDR1 SGHDN, CDR2 FVKESK. V shed 7 bases, J shed 1 base, and the junction held 17 bases outside the gene matches. Here the CDR3 DNA reads TGTGCCAGCACCTACCAGACAGGGGTTTGGGCACGAACTAATGAAAAACTGTTTTTT. This sequence encodes CASTYQTGVWARTNEKLFF.

The sample holds one count of this clone. This chain connects TRBV13 to TRBJ1-1; 8 positions agree with TRBD1. Germline CDR1 is PRHDT and CDR2 is FYEKMQ (reference sequence). V lost 5 bases to trimming and J lost 0 bases; unmatched junction nucleotides: 5. The CDR3 runs to 15 residues. For the CDR3, the DNA is TGTGCCAGCAGCGAGACGGACAGGGTGAACACTGAAGCTTTCTTT. Its protein product is CASSETDRVNTEAFF.

V gene TRBV5-1 combines with J gene TRBJ1-1, with D possibly TRBD1 on 6 matching bases. The CDR3 totals 14 residues. V gave up 4 bases and J gave up 2 bases, with 12 bases separating them. Germline values: CDR1 SGHRS, CDR2 YFSETQ. CDR3 residues: CASSKSTGNTEAFF. CDR3 coding DNA: TGCGCCAGCAGCAAATCGACAGGAAACACTGAAGCTTTCTTT.

This chain joins TRBV5-5 and TRBJ2-1, with unresolved D. Trimming stripped 0 bases from V and 4 bases from J, with 17 bases between. Germline V CDR1 and CDR2: SGHKS, YYEKEE (reference sequence). The CDR3 extends over 17 amino acids. The CDR3 nucleotides are TGTGCCAGCAGCTTGGGACGGATAAGAGGTTCGTACAATGAGCAGTTCTTC. It specifies CASSLGRIRGSYNEQFF.

J is TRBJ2-5 and V is TRBV12-5; TRBD1 matches 11 bases. Germline-derived CDR1 and CDR2 are LGHNT and FRNRAP. The trim removed 6 bases at V and 5 bases at J, leaving 11 bases unmatched. The CDR3 extends over 16 amino acids. CDR3: CASGKGQGGGGETQYF. The CDR3 bases are TGTGCTAGTGGGAAGGGACAGGGGGGTGGAGGCGAGACCCAGTACTTC.

The gene calls are TRBV19 and TRBJ2-3; TRBD2 aligns across 8 bases. The junction had 8 bases not matched to a gene; V was cut back by 2 bases and J by 1 base. Germline values: CDR1 LNHDA, CDR2 SQIVND (reference sequence). The CDR3 extends over 17 amino acids. DNA for the CDR3: TGTGCCAGTAGTATATATCCAGCGGGGGTAGGCACAGATACGCAGTATTTT. Translating gives CASSIYPAGVGTDTQYF.

This clone was seen once. The chain combines TRBV19 with TRBJ2-7, with D possibly being TRBD2 (6 bases). Germline V gives CDR1 LNHDA, CDR2 SQIVND (reference sequence). The CDR3 has 14 residues. The V gene lost 0 bases and the J gene lost 2 bases, with 8 bases spanning the gap. The chain's CDR3 is CASSIDGSPYEQYF. Written as DNA, the CDR3 is TGTGCCAGTAGTATAGACGGGAGTCCCTACGAGCAGTACTTC.

The sample holds a few counts of this clone. The chain uses TRBV19 and TRBJ1-2, with 7 bases matching TRBD1. The CDR3 contains 14 residues. V shed 5 bases, J shed 4 bases, and the junction held 7 bases outside the gene matches. The germline CDR1 and CDR2 sequences are LNHDA and SQIVND (reference sequence). The CDR3 region is CASSDPRGLYGYTF. CDR3 in DNA: TGTGCCAGTAGTGACCCAAGGGGGCTCTATGGCTACACCTTC.

The chain combines TRBV6-5 with TRBJ1-3; 9 bases are a match to TRBD1. Losses at the gene ends were 2 bases for V and 2 bases for J; bases not matched to a gene: 1. The CDR3 is 15 amino acids. CDR1 and CDR2 (germline): MNHEY, SVGAGI. CDR3 sequence reads: CASSYTGGTGNTIYF. The CDR3, as DNA: TGTGCCAGCAGTTACACAGGGGGCACTGGAAACACCATATATTTT.

The rearrangement uses TRBV7-9 and TRBJ2-2; the match to TRBD1 covers 10 bases. CDR1 is SEHNR and CDR2 is FQNEAQ in the germline V gene (reference sequence). CDR3 length: 15 amino acids. After removal of 11 bases from V and 0 bases from J, the junction contained 6 bases not matched to a gene. The CDR3 region has the DNA TGTGCCCAGGGACAGGGGCCTGCGAACACCGGGGAGCTGTTTTTT. Its protein is CAQGQGPANTGELFF.

The chain carries TRBV28 and TRBJ1-1, with D tentatively TRBD1 (6 bases). Germline V gives CDR1 MDHEN, CDR2 SYDVKM. Trimming shortened V by 1 base and J by 4 bases, and 13 bases separated the two germline ends. The CDR3 has 15 residues. This CDR3 is CASSLYGGGGTEAFF. The CDR3 DNA reads as TGTGCCAGCAGTTTATATGGGGGAGGGGGCACTGAAGCTTTCTTT.

The rearrangement links TRBV10-3 to TRBJ1-4; TRBD1 might be the D (5 bases). Trimming pared 4 bases from V and 5 bases from J, leaving 14 bases between. Germline V gene lookup returns CDR1 ENHRY and CDR2 SYGVKD. The CDR3 has 15 amino acids. The CDR3 reads CAISAGPETNEKLFF. As DNA, the CDR3 is TGTGCCATCAGTGCAGGGCCCGAAACGAATGAAAAACTGTTTTTT.

The chain couples TRBV4-1 to TRBJ1-3; tentatively, D is TRBD1 (5 bases). The CDR3 has 20 residues. The V end lost 4 bases, the J end lost 0 bases, and 25 bases lay between the germline ends. The germline V gene encodes CDR1 MGHRA and CDR2 YSYEKL. In DNA form, the CDR3 reads TGCGCCAGCAGCCGACGTCGGGTAGTGGGGGGGAAGAGCTCTGGAAACACCATATATTTT. It translates to CASSRRRVVGGKSSGNTIYF.

The V and J genes are TRBV12-5 and TRBJ2-2, with D perhaps TRBD1 (5 bases). This CDR3 is built from 13 residues. Trimming stripped 1 base from V and 6 bases from J, with 6 bases between. Germline-derived CDR1 and CDR2 are LGHNT and FRNRAP. The CDR3 here is CASGLEQAGELFF. The CDR3 nucleotides are TGTGCTAGTGGTTTGGAACAGGCCGGGGAGCTGTTTTTT.

The gene calls are TRBV9 and TRBJ2-5, with 9 bases aligning to TRBD1. The V gene's germline CDR1 is SGDLS and CDR2 YYNGEE. The CDR3 loop spans 17 amino acids. V trimming: 4 bases; J trimming: 1 base; junction bases outside the gene matches: 11. In DNA, the CDR3 is TGTGCCAGCAGCTTCCCGACTACAGGGGGCCGCCAAGAGACCCAGTACTTC. It yields the protein CASSFPTTGGRQETQYF.

The V call is TRBV12-5, the J call TRBJ2-5; 11 bases agree with TRBD2. This CDR3 contains 16 residues. The V gene end was trimmed by 0 bases and the J gene end by 4 bases; junction bases not matched to a gene: 4. Germline CDR1 and CDR2: LGHNT and FRNRAP. CDR3 bases: TGTGCTAGTGGTTTGGTGACTAGCGGGGAAGCAGAGACCCAGTACTTC. It translates to CASGLVTSGEAETQYF.

The chain is built from TRBV7-2 and TRBJ2-4; TRBD1 matches 12 bases. CDR3 size: 14 residues. J lost 6 bases, V lost 7 bases, and 4 bases had no gene match. CDR1 is SGHTA and CDR2 is FQGNSA in the germline V gene. The CDR3 DNA is TGTGCCAGCACCTGGGACAGGGGGCGAAACATTCAGTACTTC. Amino acid sequence: CASTWDRGRNIQYF.

The chain recombines TRBV5-4 with TRBJ1-3, with TRBD1 matching 7 bases. Germline CDR1 reads SGHNT; CDR2 reads YYREEE (reference sequence). This CDR3 spans 15 amino acids. With 0 bases clipped from V and 1 base from J, the junction kept 1 base outside the gene matches. CDR3 nucleotide sequence: TGTGCCAGCAGCTTGGACAGGGGATCTGGAAACACCATATATTTT. Translated, it gives CASSLDRGSGNTIYF.

The rearrangement joins TRBV19 to TRBJ1-2; 8 bases are shared with TRBD1. In germline, CDR1 is LNHDA, CDR2 SQIVND (reference sequence). Unmatched junction bases numbered 11, after V lost 3 bases and J lost 8 bases. The CDR3 extends over 15 amino acids. CDR3 amino acids: CASSISGPGGRGYTF. In DNA form, the CDR3 reads TGTGCCAGTAGTATCTCGGGGCCAGGGGGCAGAGGCTACACCTTC.

This clone was recorded once. The chain employs TRBV1 and TRBJ2-3; the table names TRBD2, a call not compared with the DNA. TRBV1 is noted as a pseudogene. CDR3 length: 14 amino acids. The CDR3 coding sequence is TGCACCAGCAGCCAAGGGAGACTAGTAGATACGCAGTATTTT. It is translated as CTSSQGRLVDTQYF.

The V and J genes are TRBV5-1 and TRBJ2-5; D unclear. Per the germline V gene, CDR1 is SGHRS and CDR2 is YFSETQ. The CDR3 contains 15 residues. Deletions cut 4 bases from V and 3 bases from J, with 16 bases between. The CDR3 DNA reads TGCGCCAGCAGCGGGCCGGCCACACAAAAAGAGACCCAGTACTTC. This codes for CASSGPATQKETQYF.

The CDR3 DNA sequence: TGTGCCAGCAGAATACGACAGGGCAGTAATTCACCCCTCCACTTT. It encodes CASRIRQGSNSPLHF. The chain carries TRBV28 and TRBJ1-6; TRBD1 matches 7 bases. Germline-derived CDR1 and CDR2 are MDHEN and SYDVKM. J lost 6 bases, V lost 6 bases, and 8 bases had no gene match. This CDR3 is built from 15 residues.